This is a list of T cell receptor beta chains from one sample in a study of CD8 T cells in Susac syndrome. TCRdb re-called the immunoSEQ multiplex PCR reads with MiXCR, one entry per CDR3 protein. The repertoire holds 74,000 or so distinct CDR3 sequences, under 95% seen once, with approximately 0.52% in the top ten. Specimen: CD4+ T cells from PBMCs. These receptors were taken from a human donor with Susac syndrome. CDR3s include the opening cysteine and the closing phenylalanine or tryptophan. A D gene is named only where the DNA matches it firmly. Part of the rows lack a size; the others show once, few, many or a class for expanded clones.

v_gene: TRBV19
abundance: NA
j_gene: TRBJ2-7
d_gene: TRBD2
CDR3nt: TGTGCCAGTAGGAAGCGGGAGGGCCAAGGCGAGCAGTACTTC
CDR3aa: CASRKREGQGEQYF

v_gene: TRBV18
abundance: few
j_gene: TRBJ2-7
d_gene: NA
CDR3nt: TGTGCCAGCTCACCGGCTGGGTTATCCTACGAGCAGTACTTC
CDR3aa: CASSPAGLSYEQYF

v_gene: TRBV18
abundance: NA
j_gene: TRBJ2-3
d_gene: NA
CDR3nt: TGTGCCAGCTCATCGGCAGGGGCCCGTGATACGCAGTATTTT
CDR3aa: CASSSAGARDTQYF

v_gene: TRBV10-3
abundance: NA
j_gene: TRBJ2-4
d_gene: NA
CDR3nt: TGTGCCATCAGTGAGTCAACGGACCCTTTAAGCATTCAGTACTTC
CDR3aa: CAISESTDPLSIQYF

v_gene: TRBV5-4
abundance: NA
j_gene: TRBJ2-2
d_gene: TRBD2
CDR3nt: TGTGCCAGCAGCTTAGCGGGAAATCGTGCGTCCGGGGAGCTGTTTTTT
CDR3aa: CASSLAGNRASGELFF

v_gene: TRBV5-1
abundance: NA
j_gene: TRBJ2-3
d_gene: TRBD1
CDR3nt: TGCGCCAGCAGCCCGGGACAGGCGGGCACAGATACGCAGTATTTT
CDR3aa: CASSPGQAGTDTQYF

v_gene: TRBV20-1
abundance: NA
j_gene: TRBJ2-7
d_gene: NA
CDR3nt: TGCAGTGCTAGAGTTGGGGGGTCGGCCTACGAGCAGTACTTC
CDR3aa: CSARVGGSAYEQYF

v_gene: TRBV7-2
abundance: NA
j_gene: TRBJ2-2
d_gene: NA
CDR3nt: TGTGCCAGCAGCCTAGGGGCGACCACCGGGGAGCTGTTTTTT
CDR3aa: CASSLGATTGELFF

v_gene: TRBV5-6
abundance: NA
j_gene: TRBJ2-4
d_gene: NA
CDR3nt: TGTGCCAGCAGCTTGGCGTTCGGGACAAGTAATCTAGCCAAAAACATTCAGTACTTC
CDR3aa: CASSLAFGTSNLAKNIQYF

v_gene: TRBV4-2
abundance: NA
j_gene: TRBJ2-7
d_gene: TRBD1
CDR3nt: TGTGCCAGCAGCCAGAACCCCTGGGACAGGGTGTTGTACGAGCAGTACTTC
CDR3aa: CASSQNPWDRVLYEQYF

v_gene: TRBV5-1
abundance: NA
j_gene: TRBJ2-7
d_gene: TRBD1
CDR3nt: TGCGCCAGCAGCAAGGGACAGGGAATCTCCTACGAGCAGTACTTC
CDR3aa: CASSKGQGISYEQYF

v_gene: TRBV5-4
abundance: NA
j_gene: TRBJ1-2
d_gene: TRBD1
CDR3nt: TGTGCCAGCAGCTTGCGCACGACAGGGGCTGGCTACACCTTC
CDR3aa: CASSLRTTGAGYTF

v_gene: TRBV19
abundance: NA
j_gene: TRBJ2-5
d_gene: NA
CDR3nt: TGTGCCACCGCGAGCGGCCAAGAGACCCAGTACTTC
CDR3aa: CATASGQETQYF

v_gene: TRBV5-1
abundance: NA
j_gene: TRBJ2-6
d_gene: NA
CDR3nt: TGCGCCAGCAGCTTGGGATTCTCTGGGGCCAACGTCCTGACTTTC
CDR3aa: CASSLGFSGANVLTF

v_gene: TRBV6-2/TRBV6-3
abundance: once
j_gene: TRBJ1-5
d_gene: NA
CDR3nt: TGTGCCAGCAGTTACTCCACCGGATCAAGCAATCAGCCCCAGCATTTT
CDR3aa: CASSYSTGSSNQPQHF

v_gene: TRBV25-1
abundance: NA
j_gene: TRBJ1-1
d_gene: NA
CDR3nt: TGTGCCAGCCGCCCCCCGCACAAGAACACTGAAGCTTTCTTT
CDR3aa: CASRPPHKNTEAFF

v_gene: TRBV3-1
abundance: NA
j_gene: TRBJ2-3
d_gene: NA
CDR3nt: TGTGCCAGCAGCCAAGATTTGAGGGGGGGCCTGACAGATACGCAGTATTTT
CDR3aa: CASSQDLRGGLTDTQYF

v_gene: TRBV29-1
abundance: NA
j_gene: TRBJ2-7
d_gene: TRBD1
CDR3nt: TGCAGCGTGCTCGACAGGGACTCCTACGAGCAGTACTTC
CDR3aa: CSVLDRDSYEQYF

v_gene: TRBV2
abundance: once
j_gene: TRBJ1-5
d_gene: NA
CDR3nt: TGTGCCAGCAGTGGAACCCTATCGACAGATAGCAATCAGCCCCAGCATTTT
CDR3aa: CASSGTLSTDSNQPQHF

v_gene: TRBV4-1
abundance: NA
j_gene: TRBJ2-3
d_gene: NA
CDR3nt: TGCGCCAGCAGCCAAGATCGAGGGAGAAGCACAGATACGCAGTATTTT
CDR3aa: CASSQDRGRSTDTQYF

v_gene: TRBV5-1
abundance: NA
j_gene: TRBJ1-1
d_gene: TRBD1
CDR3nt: TGCGCCAGCAGCTCGAGACCTACAGGGGGCACTGAAGCTTTCTTT
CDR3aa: CASSSRPTGGTEAFF

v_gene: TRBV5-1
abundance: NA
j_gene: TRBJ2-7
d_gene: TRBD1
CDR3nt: TGCGCCAGCAGCTATGGACAGGGGGAGCCGTACTTC
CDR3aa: CASSYGQGEPYF

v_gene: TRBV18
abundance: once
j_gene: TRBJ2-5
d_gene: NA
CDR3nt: TGTGCCAGCTCACCACCGGGGGCAGGTAGAAGGGAGACCCAGTACTTC
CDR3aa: CASSPPGAGRRETQYF

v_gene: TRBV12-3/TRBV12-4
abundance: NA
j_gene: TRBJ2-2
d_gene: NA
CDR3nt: TGTGCCAGCAGTCTTTGGACAACCGGGGAGCTGTTTTTT
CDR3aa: CASSLWTTGELFF

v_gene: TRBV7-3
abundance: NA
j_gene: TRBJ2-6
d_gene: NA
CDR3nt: TGTGCCAGCAGCTTAGGGACCACTGGGGCCAACGTCCTGACTTTC
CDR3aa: CASSLGTTGANVLTF

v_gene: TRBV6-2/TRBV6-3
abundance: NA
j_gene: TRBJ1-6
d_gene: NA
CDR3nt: TGTGCCAGCAGTTACGACGGGACCAATTCACCCCTCCACTTT
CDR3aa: CASSYDGTNSPLHF

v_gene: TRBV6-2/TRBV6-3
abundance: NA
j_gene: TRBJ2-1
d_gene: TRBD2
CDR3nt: TGTGCCAGCTGCCCTTCCGGGACTAGCGCTGAGCAGTTCTTC
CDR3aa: CASCPSGTSAEQFF

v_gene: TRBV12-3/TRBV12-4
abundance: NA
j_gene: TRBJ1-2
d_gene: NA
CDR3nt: TGTGCCAGCAGTTTATGGGGTTACTATGGCTACACCTTC
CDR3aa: CASSLWGYYGYTF

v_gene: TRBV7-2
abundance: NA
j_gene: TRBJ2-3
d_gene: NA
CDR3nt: TGTGCCAGCAGCCCCGACGGAACGCAGTATTTT
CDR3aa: CASSPDGTQYF

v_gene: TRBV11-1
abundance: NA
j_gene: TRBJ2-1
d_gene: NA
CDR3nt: TGTGCCAGCAGCCCTACTCCGAGCTCCTACAATGAGCAGTTCTTC
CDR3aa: CASSPTPSSYNEQFF

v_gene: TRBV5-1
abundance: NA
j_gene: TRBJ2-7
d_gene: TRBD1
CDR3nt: TGCGCCAGCAGCTTGGCGACAGGGATCTCCTACGAGCAGTACTTC
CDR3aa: CASSLATGISYEQYF

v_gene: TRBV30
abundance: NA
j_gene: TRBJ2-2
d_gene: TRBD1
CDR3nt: TGTGCCTACGGGACAGGGAACACCGGGGAGCTGTTTTTT
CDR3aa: CAYGTGNTGELFF

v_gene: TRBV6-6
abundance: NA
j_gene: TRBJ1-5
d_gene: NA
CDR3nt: TGTGCCAGCAGTTACGGGGGAAACTATCAGCCCCAGCATTTT
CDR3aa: CASSYGGNYQPQHF

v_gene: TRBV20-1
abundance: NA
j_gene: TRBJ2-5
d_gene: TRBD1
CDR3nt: TGCAGTGCCGTAGACAGGGCTGGAGAGACCCAGTACTTC
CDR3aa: CSAVDRAGETQYF

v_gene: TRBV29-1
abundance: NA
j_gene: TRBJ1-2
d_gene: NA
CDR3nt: TGCAGCGTTGAAGATACGCGAGGCCCGATCTATGGCTACACCTTC
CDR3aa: CSVEDTRGPIYGYTF

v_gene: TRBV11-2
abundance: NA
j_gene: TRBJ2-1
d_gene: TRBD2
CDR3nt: TGTGCCAGCAGCTTCTTCCCCGGGACTAGCGGTCTCCAGTTCTTC
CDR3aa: CASSFFPGTSGLQFF

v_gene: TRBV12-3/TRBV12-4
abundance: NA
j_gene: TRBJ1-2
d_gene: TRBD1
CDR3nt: TGTGCCAGCAGTCCTGGAGGACAGGGAGTAGATGGCTACACCTTC
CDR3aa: CASSPGGQGVDGYTF

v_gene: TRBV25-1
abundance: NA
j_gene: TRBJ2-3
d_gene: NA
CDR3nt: TGTGCCAGCAGTGAATGGGGCACAGATACGCAGTATTTT
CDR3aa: CASSEWGTDTQYF

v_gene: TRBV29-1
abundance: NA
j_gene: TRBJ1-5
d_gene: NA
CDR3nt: TGCAGCGTTGAAGATCCCGGCCCCCTTCAAGTACAGCATTTT
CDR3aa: CSVEDPGPLQVQHF

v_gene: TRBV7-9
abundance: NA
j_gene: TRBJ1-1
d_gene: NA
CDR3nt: TGTGCCAGCCTATTAATGGGGGACACTGAAGCTTTCTTT
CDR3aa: CASLLMGDTEAFF

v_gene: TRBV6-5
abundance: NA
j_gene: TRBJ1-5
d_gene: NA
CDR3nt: TGTGCCAGCAGTTACCAAAAGGGAGGGAATCAGCCCCAGCATTTT
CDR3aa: CASSYQKGGNQPQHF

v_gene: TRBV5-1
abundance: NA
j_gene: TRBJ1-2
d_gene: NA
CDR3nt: TGCGCCAGCAGCTTGGATGATCGCAGGAACTATGGCTACACCTTC
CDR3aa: CASSLDDRRNYGYTF

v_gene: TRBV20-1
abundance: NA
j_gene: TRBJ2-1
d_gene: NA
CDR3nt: TGCAGTGCTAACCCCGCACAGGGTAGCTCCTACAATGAGCAGTTCTTC
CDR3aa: CSANPAQGSSYNEQFF

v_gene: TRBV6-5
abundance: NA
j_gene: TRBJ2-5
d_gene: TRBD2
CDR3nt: TGTGCCAGCAGTGAGCGGGAGCTTGAGACCCAGTACTTC
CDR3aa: CASSERELETQYF

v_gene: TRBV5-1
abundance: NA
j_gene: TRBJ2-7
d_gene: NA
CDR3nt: TGCGCCAGCAGCTTCCTGAATGCTGGCGAGGAGCAGTACTTC
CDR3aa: CASSFLNAGEEQYF

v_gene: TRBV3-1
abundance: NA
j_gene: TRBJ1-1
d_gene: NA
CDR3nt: TGTGCCAGCAGCGCGGGACGGAGGACCACTGAAGCTTTCTTT
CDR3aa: CASSAGRRTTEAFF

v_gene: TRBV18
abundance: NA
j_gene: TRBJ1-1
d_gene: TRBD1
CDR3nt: TGTGCCAGCCTGGGACAGGGGTTCGGGGTGAACACTGAAGCTTTCTTT
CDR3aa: CASLGQGFGVNTEAFF

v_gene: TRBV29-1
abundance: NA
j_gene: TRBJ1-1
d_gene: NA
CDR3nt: TGCAGCGTACGAGGGTTAGGGAACACTGAAGCTTTCTTT
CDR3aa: CSVRGLGNTEAFF

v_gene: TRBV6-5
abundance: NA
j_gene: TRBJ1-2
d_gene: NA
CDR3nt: TGTGCCACCAACCCCAGGGGCGTTGAGGGCTACACCTTC
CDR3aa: CATNPRGVEGYTF

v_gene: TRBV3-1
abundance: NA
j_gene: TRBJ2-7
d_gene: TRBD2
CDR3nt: TGTGCCAGCAGCCAAGCCCGGGCTAGCGGGTACTACGAGCAGTACTTC
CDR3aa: CASSQARASGYYEQYF

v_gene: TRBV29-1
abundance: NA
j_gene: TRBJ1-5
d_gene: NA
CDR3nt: TGCAGCGTTGGAGACCTCAATCAGCCCCAGCATTTT
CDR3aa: CSVGDLNQPQHF

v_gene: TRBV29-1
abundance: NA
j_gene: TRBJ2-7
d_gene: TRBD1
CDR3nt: TGCAGCGTTGTGAAGGGGGCCTCCTACGAGCAGTACTTC
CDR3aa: CSVVKGASYEQYF

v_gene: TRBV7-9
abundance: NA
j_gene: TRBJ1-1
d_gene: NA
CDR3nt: TGTGCCAGCAGCTTGAGCCAAGCTACTGAAGCTTTCTTT
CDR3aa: CASSLSQATEAFF

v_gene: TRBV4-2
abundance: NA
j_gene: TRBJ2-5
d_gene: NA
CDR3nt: TGTGCCAGCAGCCAAGATCTGACGAGGAAAGAGACCCAGTACTTC
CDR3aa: CASSQDLTRKETQYF

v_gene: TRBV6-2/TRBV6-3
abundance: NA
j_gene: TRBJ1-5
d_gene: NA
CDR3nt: TGTGCCAGCAGTTATCCCACGGATTATCAGCCCCAGCATTTT
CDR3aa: CASSYPTDYQPQHF